Below, 2 T cell receptor beta chains from the same sample are listed, as sequenced in a study of OX40 agonist ivuxolimab in advanced cancers. Profiling relied on immunoSEQ multiplex PCR, and the TCRdb table lists in-frame clones only, not all of them. The table shows some 58,000 clones, with roughly 80% occurring only once. The sequenced sample was CD4+ or CD8+ T cells sorted from blood, obtained in a trial of the OX40 agonist ivuxolimab. These TCRs come from an adult with an advanced solid tumor such as melanoma, head and neck, liver or kidney cancer.

The V gene is TRBV27, the J gene TRBJ2-1; TRBD2 matches at 9 bases. The CDR3 runs to 17 residues. Looked up from germline, CDR1 is MNHEY and CDR2 is SMNVEV (reference sequence). Unmatched junction bases numbered 12, after V lost 3 bases and J lost 6 bases. For the CDR3, the DNA is TGTGCCAGCAGTTTCCTTTCGCGGGAGGGGCGGACCAATGAGCAGTTCTTC. Protein product: CASSFLSREGRTNEQFF.

The chain links TRBV5-6 to TRBJ2-7; D gene ambiguous. V was pared by 4 bases and J by 3 bases, with 17 bases between. The CDR3 length is 15 residues. In germline, CDR1 is SGHDT, CDR2 YYEEEE. The CDR3 region is CASSTPGRIIYEQYF. The CDR3 coding sequence is TGTGCCAGCAGCACACCAGGACGGATCATCTACGAGCAGTACTTC.